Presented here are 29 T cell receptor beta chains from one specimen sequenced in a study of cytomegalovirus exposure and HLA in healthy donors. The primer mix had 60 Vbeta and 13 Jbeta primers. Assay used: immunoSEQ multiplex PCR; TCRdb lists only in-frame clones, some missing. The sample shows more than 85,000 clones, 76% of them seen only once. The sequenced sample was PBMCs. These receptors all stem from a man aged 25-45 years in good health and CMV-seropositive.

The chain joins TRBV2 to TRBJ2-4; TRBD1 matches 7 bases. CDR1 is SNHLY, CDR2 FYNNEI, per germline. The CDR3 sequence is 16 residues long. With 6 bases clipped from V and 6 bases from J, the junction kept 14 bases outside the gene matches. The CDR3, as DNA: TGTGCCAGCAGGAGGCCCGCAGGGGGTCAGAGAAACATTCAGTACTTC. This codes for CASRRPAGGQRNIQYF.

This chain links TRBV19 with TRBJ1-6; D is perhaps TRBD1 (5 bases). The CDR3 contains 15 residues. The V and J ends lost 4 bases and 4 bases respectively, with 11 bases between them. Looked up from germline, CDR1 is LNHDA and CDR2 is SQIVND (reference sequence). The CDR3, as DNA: TGTGCCAGTAGTACCGCAGGGACTTATAATTCACCCCTCCACTTT. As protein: CASSTAGTYNSPLHF.

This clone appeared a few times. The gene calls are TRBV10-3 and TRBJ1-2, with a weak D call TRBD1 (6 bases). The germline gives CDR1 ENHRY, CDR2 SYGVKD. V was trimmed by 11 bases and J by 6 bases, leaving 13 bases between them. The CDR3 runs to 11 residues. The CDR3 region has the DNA TGTGCCTCAGGACAGTCAGATGGCTACACCTTC. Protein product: CASGQSDGYTF.

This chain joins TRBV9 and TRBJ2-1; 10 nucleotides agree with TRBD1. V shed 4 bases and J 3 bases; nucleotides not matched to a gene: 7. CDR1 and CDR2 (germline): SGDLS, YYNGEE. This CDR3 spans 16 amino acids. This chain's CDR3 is CASSTKTGGHYNEQFF. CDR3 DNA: TGTGCCAGCAGCACGAAGACAGGGGGCCACTACAATGAGCAGTTCTTC.

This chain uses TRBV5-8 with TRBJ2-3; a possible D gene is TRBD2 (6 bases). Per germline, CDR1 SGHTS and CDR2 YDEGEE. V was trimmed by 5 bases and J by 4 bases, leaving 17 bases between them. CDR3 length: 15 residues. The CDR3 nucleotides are TGTGCCAGCAGGCGGGGCAGTACTTTCGCAGATACGCAGTATTTT. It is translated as CASRRGSTFADTQYF. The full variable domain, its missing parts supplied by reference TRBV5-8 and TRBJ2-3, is EAGVTQSPTHLIKTRGQQATLRCSPISGHTSVYWYQQALGLGLQFLLWYDEGEERNRGNFPPRFSGRQFPNYSSELNVNALELEDSALYLCASRRGSTFADTQYFGPGTRLTVL.

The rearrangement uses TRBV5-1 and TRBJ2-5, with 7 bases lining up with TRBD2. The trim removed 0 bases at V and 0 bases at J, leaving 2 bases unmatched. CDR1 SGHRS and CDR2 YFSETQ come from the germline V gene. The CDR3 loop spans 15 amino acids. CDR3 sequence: CASSLGLADQETQYF. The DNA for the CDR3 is TGCGCCAGCAGCTTGGGCCTAGCGGACCAAGAGACCCAGTACTTC.

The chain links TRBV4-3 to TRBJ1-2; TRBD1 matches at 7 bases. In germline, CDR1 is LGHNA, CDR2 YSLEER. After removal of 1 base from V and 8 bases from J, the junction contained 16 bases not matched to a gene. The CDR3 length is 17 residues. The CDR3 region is CASSQAKGTVQSMGYTF. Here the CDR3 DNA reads TGCGCCAGCAGCCAAGCAAAGGGGACAGTACAATCTATGGGCTACACCTTC.

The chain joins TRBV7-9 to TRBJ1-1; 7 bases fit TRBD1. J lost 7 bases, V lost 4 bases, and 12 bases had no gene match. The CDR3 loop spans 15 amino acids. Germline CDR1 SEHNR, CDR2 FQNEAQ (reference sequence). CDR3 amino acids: CASSSGRQGDVEAFF. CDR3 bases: TGTGCCAGCAGCTCGGGGCGGCAGGGGGACGTTGAAGCTTTCTTT.

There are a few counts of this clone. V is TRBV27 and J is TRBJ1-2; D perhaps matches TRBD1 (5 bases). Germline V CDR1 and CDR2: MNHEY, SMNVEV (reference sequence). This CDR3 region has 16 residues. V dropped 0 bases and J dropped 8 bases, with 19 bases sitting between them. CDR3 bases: TGTGCCAGCAGTTTATCCTCTACAGGCCCTAGATGGGGCTACACCTTC. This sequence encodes CASSLSSTGPRWGYTF.

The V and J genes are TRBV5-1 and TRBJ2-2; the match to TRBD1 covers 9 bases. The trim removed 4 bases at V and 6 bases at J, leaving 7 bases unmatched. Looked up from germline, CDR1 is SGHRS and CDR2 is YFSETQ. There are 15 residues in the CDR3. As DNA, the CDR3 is TGCGCCAGCAGCCCGGGGACAGGGCTGGCCGGGGAGCTGTTTTTT. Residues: CASSPGTGLAGELFF.

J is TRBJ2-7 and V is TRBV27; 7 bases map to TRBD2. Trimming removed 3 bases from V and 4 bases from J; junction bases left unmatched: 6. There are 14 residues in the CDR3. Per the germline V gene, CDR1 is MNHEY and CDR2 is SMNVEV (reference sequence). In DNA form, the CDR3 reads TGTGCCAGCAGTTTGTGGGGGGGGAGGTACGAGCAGTACTTC. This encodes CASSLWGGRYEQYF.

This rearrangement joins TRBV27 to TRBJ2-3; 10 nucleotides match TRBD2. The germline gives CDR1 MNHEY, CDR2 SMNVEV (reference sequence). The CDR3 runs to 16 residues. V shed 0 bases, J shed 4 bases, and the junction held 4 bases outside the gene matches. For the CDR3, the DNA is TGTGCCAGCAGTTTATCCCAGCGGGGGGGCCCAGATACGCAGTATTTT. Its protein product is CASSLSQRGGPDTQYF.

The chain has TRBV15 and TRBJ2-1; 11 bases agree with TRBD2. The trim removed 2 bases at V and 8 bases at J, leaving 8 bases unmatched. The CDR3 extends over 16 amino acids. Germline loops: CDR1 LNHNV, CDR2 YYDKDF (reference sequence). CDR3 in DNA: TGTGCCACCAGCAGACTGCAGACTAGCGGGGTAGATGAGCAGTTCTTC. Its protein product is CATSRLQTSGVDEQFF.

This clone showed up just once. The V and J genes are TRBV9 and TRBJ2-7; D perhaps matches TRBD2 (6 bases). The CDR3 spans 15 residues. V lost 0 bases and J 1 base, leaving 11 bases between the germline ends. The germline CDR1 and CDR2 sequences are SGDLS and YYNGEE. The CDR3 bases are TGTGCCAGCAGCGTAGCCGGGGGAGCTTCCTACGAGCAGTACTTC. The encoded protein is CASSVAGGASYEQYF.

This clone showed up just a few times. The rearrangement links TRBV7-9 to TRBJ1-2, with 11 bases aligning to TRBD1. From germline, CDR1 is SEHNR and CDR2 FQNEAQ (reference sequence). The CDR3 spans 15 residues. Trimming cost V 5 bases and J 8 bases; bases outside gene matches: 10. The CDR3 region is CASSPGTGGIEGYTF. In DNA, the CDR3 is TGTGCCAGCAGCCCCGGGACAGGGGGAATAGAGGGCTACACCTTC. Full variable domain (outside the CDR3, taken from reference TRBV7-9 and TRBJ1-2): DTGVSQNPRHKITKRGQNVTFRCDPISEHNRLYWYRQTLGQGPEFLTYFQNEAQLEKSRLLSDRFSAERPKGSFSTLEIQRTEQGDSAMYLCASSPGTGGIEGYTFGSGTRLTVV.

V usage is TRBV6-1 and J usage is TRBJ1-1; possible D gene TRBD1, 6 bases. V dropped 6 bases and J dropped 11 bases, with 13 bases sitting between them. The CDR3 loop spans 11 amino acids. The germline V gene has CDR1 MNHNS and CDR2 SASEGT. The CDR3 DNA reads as TGTGCCAGCAGCCTAGGGGGGGTGGCTTTCTTT. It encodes CASSLGGVAFF.

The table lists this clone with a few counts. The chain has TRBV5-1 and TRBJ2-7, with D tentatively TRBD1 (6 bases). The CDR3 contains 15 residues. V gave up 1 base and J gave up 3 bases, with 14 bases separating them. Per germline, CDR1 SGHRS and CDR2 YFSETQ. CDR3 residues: CASSLFGGSVYEQYF. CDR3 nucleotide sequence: TGCGCCAGCAGCTTGTTTGGGGGCTCTGTCTACGAGCAGTACTTC.

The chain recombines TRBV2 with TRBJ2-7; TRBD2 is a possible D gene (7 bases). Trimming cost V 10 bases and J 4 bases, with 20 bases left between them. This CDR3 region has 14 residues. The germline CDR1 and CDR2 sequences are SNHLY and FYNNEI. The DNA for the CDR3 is TGTGCCACCCTAGGGGGGGCTTACCCTTACGAGCAGTACTTC. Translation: CATLGGAYPYEQYF.

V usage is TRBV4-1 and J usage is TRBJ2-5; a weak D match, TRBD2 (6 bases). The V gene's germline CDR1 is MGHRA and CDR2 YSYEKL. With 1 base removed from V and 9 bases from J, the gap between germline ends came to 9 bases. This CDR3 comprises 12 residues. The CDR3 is CASSQVGRAQYF. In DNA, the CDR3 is TGCGCCAGCAGCCAAGTCGGGAGAGCCCAGTACTTC.

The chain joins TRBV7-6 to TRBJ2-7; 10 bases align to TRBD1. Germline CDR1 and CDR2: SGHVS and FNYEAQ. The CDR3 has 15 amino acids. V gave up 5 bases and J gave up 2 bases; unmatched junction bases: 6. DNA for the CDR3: TGTGCCAGCAGCCAGGACAGGGGGTTCACCTACGAGCAGTACTTC. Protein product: CASSQDRGFTYEQYF. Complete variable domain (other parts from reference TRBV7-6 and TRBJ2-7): GAGVSQSPRYKVTKRGQDVALRCDPISGHVSLYWYRQALGQGPEFLTYFNYEAQQDKSGLPNDRFSAERPEGSISTLTIQRTEQRDSAMYRCASSQDRGFTYEQYFGPGTRLTVT.

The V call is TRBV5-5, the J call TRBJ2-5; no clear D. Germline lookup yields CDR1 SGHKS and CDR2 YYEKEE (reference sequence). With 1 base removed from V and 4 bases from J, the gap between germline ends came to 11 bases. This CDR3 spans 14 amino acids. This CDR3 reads CASSLPTSGETQYF. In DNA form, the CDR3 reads TGTGCCAGCAGCTTGCCCACGTCCGGAGAGACCCAGTACTTC.

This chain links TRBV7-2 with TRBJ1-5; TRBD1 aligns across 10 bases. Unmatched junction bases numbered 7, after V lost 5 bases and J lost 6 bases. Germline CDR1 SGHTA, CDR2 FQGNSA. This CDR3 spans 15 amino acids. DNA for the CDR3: TGTGCCAGCAGCCCGGACAGGGGGGACGGTCAGCCCCAGCATTTT. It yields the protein CASSPDRGDGQPQHF. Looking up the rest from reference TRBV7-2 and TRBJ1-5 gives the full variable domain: GAGVSQSPSNKVTEKGKDVELRCDPISGHTALYWYRQSLGQGLEFLIYFQGNSAPDKSGLPSDRFSAERTGGSVSTLTIQRTQQEDSAVYLCASSPDRGDGQPQHFGDGTRLSIL.

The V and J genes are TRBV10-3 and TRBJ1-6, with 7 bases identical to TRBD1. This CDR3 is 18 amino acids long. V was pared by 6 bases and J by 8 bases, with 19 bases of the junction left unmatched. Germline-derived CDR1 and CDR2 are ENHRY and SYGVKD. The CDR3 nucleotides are TGTGCCATCAGCCCTCAGGGGGTGACCCCGAGGATCGATTCACCCCTCCACTTT. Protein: CAISPQGVTPRIDSPLHF.

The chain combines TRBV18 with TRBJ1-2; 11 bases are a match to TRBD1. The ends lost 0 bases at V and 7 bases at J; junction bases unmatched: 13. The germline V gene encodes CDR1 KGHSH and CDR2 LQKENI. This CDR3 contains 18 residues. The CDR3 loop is CASSPPGAGGQGAFGYTF. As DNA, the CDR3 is TGTGCCAGCTCACCACCGGGGGCCGGAGGACAGGGGGCATTTGGCTACACCTTC.

The CDR3 nucleotides are TGTGCCAGCAGTTACTCGGCGGGGGGGCCCGCCGGGGAGCTGTTTTTT. Protein product: CASSYSAGGPAGELFF. The rearrangement uses TRBV6-5 and TRBJ2-2, with 9 bases matching TRBD2. Trimming at V came to 0 bases and at J to 6 bases, leaving 5 bases not matched to a gene. The CDR3 contains 16 residues. Germline CDR1 is MNHEY and CDR2 is SVGAGI.

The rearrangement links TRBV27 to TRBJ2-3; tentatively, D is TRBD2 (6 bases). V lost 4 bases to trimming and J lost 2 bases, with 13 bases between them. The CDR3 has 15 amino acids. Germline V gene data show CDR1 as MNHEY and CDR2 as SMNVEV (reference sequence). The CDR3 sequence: CASSSSGLSTDTQYF. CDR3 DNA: TGTGCCAGCAGTTCCTCGGGACTTTCCACAGATACGCAGTATTTT.

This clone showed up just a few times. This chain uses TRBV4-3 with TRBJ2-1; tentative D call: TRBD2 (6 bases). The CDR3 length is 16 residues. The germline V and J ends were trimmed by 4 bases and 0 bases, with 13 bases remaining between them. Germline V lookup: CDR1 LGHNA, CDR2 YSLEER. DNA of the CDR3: TGCGCCAGCAGCCTCCGATCCGGGGGCTCCTACAATGAGCAGTTCTTC. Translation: CASSLRSGGSYNEQFF.

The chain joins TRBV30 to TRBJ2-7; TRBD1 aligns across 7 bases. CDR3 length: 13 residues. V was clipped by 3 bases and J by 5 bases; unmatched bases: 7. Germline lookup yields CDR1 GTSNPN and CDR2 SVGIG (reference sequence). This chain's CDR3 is CAWSLDRADEQYF. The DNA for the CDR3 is TGTGCCTGGAGCCTCGACAGGGCGGACGAGCAGTACTTC.

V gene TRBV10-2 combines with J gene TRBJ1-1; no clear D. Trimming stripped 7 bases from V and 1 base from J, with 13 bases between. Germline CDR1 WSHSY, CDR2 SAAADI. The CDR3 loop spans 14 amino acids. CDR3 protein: CASNPRLKNTEAFF. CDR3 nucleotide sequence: TGCGCCAGCAATCCCAGGCTGAAGAACACTGAAGCTTTCTTT.